This entry features one T cell receptor (beta chain) sequence. This clonotype was observed many times. The target of this receptor is not known. Base qualities were left out, and no much larger clone turns up one base away. The data were taken from a study of human T cells and chemical hapten exposure (dated by TCRdb to 2020 to 2022). Turning to the overall study: The libraries were sequenced as a pool, and the TCR yield per sample differed mostly because of small variations in library volumes within the pool. Peripheral blood TCR repertoire changes were tracked in vivo in alopecia patients during primary and secondary sensitization to the hapten diphenylcyclopropenone (DPC). Both TCR alpha and TCR beta chains were sequenced from each blood RNA sample.

Total RNA was extracted from unfractionated whole blood collected in Tempus Blood RNA tubes. Four or five healthy volunteers were used as TCR sequencing controls and were bled at day 0, 2 weeks and 6 weeks. The germline V gene supplies CDR1 SQVTM and CDR2 ANQGSEA. V was cut back by 4 bases and J by 3 bases, leaving a gap of 12 bases between them. The CDR3 covers 13 residues, taking in both the cysteine and the phenylalanine. Solely the CDR3 DNA is kept, with 39 bases framed from the first base. The library was obtained by 5' RACE. TCRdb shows the sequencer as Illumina MiSeq. Library preparation attached unique molecular identifiers to individual cDNA molecules for quantitative, reproducible TCR counting. In the source study's methods: The median number of TCRs per sample was 85,000 to 100,000, ranging from about 23,224 to 690,600. V, J and CDR3 annotation of the TCR reads was carried out using the Decombinator software suite. For PS versus PT1 abundance plots, all samples were subsampled to the same number of TCRs (28,000). Expanded TCRs were defined as absent before sensitization and observed at least eight times at the 2-week time point. TCRdb cleaned the public reads at Q25 with fastp, built clones with MiXCR and kept in-frame beta chains. CDR3 protein sequences are deduplicated, and each keeps its most common genes and DNA. The V and J calls reflect TCRdb's pipeline rather than the authors' work. The table for this sample lists about 120,000 distinct CDR3 sequences; roughly 19% of them were counted only once. Around 2.7% of the sample is taken by the ten largest.

General study outcomes and caveats: The number of TCRs above 1 in 1000 frequency did not change with DPC sensitization; there was no evidence of global repertoire structure alterations. Repeated subsampling changed both the strength of the expansion versus patch-test correlation and the threshold at which the correlation became significant.

The chain employs TRBV29-1 and TRBJ1-2, with the identity of the D gene unclear. This receptor was identified in a human donor in good health. The CDR3 amino acid sequence is: CSVVYRTDYGYTF. The DNA sequence is given as TGCAGCGTTGTATACAGAACAGACTATGGCTACACCTTC.